This T cell receptor beta chain was sequenced for a study of blood T cell repertoires in COVID-19. Across the study: Donors in the United States, Italy and Spain gave samples during acute or convalescent COVID-19.

Some clones are missing from TCRdb's copy, which holds only in-frame ones; the method was immunoSEQ multiplex PCR. The profile shows 120,000 or so clones, 70% to 90% of them singletons. J lost 6 bases, V lost 3 bases, and 4 bases had no gene match. The CDR3 loop spans 14 amino acids. Germline CDR1 and CDR2: MDHEN and SYDVKM. Sequencing used peripheral blood. This sequence originates from a human donor in a cohort sampled during active COVID-19. The chain links TRBV28 to TRBJ1-1; TRBD1 matches 10 bases. As DNA, the CDR3 is TGTGCCAGCAGTTTGGGCGGACAGGGGGCTGAAGCTTTCTTT. It specifies CASSLGGQGAEAFF. The complete variable domain, with remaining parts taken from reference TRBV28 and TRBJ1-1, reads DVKVTQSSRYLVKRTGEKVFLECVQDMDHENMFWYRQDPGLGLRLIYFSYDVKMKEKGDIPEGYSVSREKKERFSLILESASTNQTSMYLCASSLGGQGAEAFFGQGTRLTVV.